The sequence of this TCR beta chain was determined in a study of T cell repertoires in cytomegalovirus infection. Study-level background: The authors used CMV epitopes that were HLA-C-restricted (recently identified) and HLA-B-restricted (well studied).

V shed 5 bases and J shed 10 bases, with 21 bases lying between them. The CDR3 is 15 residues long. Germline-derived CDR1 and CDR2 are MNHEY and SVGAGI. TCRdb re-called the reads with MiXCR, one entry per CDR3 protein. The profile shows about 920,000 distinct CDR3 sequences, 30% to 40% of them singletons. This clonotype has only a few counts. Its matching antigen is unknown. J is TRBJ2-1 and V is TRBV6-5; no definite D call. The sample was cultured CD8+ T cells from PBMCs, taken from culture after CMV antigen stimulation. The source of this sequence is a human donor in good health (CMV status not recorded). Some clones in this sample may be carry-over from other donors' samples. CDR3 region: CASSPAQYVHREQFF. The CDR3 DNA reads as TGTGCCAGCAGTCCCGCTCAATACGTACACCGGGAGCAGTTCTTC.